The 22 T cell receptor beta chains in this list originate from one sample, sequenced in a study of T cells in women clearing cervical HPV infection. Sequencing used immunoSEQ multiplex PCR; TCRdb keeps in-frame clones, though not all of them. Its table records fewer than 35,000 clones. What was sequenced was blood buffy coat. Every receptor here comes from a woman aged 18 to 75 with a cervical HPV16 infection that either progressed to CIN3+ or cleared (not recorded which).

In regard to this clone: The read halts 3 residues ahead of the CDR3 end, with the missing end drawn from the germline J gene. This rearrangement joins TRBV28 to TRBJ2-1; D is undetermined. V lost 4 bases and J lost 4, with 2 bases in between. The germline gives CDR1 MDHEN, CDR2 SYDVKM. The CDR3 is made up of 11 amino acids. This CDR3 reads CASSSYNEQFF. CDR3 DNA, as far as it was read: TGTGCCAGCAGTTCTTACAATGAG. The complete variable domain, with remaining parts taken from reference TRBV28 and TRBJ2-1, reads DVKVTQSSRYLVKRTGEKVFLECVQDMDHENMFWYRQDPGLGLRLIYFSYDVKMKEKGDIPEGYSVSREKKERFSLILESASTNQTSMYLCASSSYNEQFFGPGTRLTVL.

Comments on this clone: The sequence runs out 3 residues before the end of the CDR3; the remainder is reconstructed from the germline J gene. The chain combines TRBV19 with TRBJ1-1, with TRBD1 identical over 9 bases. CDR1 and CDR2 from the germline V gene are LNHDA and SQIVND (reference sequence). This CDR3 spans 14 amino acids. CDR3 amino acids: CASSLNRGRETAFF. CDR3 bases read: TGTGCCAGTAGCTTAAACAGGGGGCGAGAGACA. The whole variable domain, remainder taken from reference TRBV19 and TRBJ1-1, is DGGITQSPKYLFRKEGQNVTLSCEQNLNHDAMYWYRQDPGQGLRLIYYSQIVNDFQKGDIAEGYSVSREKKESFPLTVTSAQKNPTAFYLCASSLNRGRETAFFGQGTRLTVV.

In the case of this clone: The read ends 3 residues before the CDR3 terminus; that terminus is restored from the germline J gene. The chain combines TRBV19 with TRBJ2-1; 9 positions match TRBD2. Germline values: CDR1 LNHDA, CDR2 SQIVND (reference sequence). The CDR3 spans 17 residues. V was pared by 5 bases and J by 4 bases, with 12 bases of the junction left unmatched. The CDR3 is CASSSRLTSGRYNEQFF. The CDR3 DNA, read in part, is TGTGCCAGTAGTTCCCGCCTAACTAGCGGGCGATACAATGAG.

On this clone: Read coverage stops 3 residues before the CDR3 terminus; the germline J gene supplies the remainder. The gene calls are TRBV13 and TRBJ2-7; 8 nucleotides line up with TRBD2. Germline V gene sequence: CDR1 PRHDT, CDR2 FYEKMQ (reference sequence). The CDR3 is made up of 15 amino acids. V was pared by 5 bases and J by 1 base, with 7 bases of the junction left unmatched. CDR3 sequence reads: CASSLRRGASYEQYF. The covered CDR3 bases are TGTGCCAGCAGCCTCCGGCGGGGGGCGTCCTACGAG.

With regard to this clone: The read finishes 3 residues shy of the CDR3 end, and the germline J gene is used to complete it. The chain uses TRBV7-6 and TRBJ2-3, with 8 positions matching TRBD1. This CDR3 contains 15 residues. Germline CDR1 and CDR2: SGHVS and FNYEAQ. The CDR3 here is CASSSGQGAGQPQYF. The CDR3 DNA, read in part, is TGTGCCAGCAGCTCAGGACAGGGCGCGGGTCAGCCG.

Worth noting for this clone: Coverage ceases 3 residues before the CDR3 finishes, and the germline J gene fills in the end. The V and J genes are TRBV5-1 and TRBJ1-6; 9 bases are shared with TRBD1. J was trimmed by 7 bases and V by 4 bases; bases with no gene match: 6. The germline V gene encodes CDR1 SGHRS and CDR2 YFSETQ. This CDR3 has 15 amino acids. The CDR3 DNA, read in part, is TGCGCCAGCAGCCCGGGACAGGGTGGGAATTCACCC. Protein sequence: CASSPGQGGNSP. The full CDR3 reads CASSPGQGGNSPLHF.

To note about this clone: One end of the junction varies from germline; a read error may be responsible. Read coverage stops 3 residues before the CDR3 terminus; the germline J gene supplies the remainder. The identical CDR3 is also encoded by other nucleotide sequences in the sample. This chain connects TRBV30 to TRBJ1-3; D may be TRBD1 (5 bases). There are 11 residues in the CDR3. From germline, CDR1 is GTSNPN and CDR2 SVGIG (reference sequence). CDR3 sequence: CAWIPMDTIYF. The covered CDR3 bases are TGTGCCTGGATCCCCATGGACACG.

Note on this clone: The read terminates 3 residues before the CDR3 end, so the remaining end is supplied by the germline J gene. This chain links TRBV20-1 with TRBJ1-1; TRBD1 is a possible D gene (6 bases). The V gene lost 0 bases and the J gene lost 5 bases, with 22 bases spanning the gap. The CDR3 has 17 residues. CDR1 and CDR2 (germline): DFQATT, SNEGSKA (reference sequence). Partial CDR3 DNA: TGCAGTGCTAGAGATCGGGGTCGGCCCAATCAGGGGACTGAA. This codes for CSARDRGRPNQGTE. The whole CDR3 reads CSARDRGRPNQGTEAFF.

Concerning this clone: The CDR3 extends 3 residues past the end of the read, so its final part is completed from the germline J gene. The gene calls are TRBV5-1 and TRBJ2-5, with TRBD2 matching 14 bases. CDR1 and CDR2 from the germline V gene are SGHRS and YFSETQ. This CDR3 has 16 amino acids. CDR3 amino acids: CASSRFGTSGGNTQYF. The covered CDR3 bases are TGCGCCAGCAGCCGGTTCGGGACTAGCGGGGGTAACACC.

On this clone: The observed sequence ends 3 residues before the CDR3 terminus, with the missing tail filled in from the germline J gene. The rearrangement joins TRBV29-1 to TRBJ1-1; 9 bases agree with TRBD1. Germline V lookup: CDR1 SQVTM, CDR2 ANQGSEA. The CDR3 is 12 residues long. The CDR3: CSGDRADSEAFF. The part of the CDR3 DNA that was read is TGCAGCGGGGACAGGGCTGACTCCGAA. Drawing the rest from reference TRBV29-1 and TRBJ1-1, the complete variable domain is SAVISQKPSRDICQRGTSLTIQCQVDSQVTMMFWYRQQPGQSLTLIATANQGSEATYESGFVIDKFPISRPNLTFSTLTVSNMSPEDSSIYLCSGDRADSEAFFGQGTRLTVV.

CDR3 protein: CASSILYPVSATNEKLFF. The CDR3 DNA, read in part, is TGTGCCAGTAGTATTCTGTATCCAGTATCGGCAACTAATGAAAAG. V and J are TRBV19 and TRBJ2-2; no clear D. The CDR3 end falls 3 residues outside the read, so it is completed with the germline J gene. The CDR3 has 18 residues. The V gene's germline CDR1 is LNHDA and CDR2 SQIVND (reference sequence). Supplemented by reference TRBV19 and TRBJ2-2, the full variable domain reads DGGITQSPKYLFRKEGQNVTLSCEQNLNHDAMYWYRQDPGQGLRLIYYSQIVNDFQKGDIAEGYSVSREKKESFPLTVTSAQKNPTAFYLCASSILYPVSATNEKLFFGEGSRLTVL.

The sequenced CDR3 bases are TGTGCCAGCAGCCAAGAAGTCGGGACAGCGCAAGGCGAAAAA. Translation gives CASSQEVGTAQGEK. The entire CDR3 protein is CASSQEVGTAQGEKLFF. V is TRBV14 and J is TRBJ1-4; 7 positions match TRBD1. The read falls 3 residues short of the CDR3 end, and the missing part is taken from the germline J gene. The junction had 12 bases not matched to a gene; V was cut back by 0 bases and J by 8 bases. The CDR3 extends over 17 amino acids. Germline V gives CDR1 SGHDN, CDR2 FVKESK.

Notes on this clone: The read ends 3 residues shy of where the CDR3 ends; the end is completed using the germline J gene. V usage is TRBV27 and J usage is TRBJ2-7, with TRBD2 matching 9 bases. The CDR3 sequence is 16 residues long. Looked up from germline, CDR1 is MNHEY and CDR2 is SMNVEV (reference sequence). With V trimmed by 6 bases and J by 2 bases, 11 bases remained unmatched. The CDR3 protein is CASSPLRGGAPYEQYF. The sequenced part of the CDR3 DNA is TGTGCCAGCAGCCCTCTCCGCGGGGGGGCTCCCTACGAG.

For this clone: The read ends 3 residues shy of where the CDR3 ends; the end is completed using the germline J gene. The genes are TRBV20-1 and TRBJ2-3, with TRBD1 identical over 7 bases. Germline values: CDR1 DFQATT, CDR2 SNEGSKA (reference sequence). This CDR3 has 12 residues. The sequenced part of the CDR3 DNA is TGCAGTGCTAGTAACCAGGGGGAGACG. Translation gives CSASNQGET. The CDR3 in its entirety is CSASNQGETQYF.

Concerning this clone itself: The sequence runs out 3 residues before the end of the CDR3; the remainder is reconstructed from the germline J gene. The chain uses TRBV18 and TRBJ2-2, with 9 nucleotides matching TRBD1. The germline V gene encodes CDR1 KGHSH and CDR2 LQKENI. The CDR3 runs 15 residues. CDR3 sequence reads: CASSPTGGRDEKLFF. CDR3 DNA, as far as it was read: TGTGCCAGCTCACCTACAGGGGGCAGAGATGAAAAG.

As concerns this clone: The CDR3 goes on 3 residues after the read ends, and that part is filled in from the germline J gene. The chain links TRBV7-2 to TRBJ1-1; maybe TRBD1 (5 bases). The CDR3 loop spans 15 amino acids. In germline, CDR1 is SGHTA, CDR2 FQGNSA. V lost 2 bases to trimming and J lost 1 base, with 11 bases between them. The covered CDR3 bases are TGTGCCAGCAGCTTACTCGGAGGGGCGAACACTGAA. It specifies CASSLLGGANTE. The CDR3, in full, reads CASSLLGGANTEAFF.

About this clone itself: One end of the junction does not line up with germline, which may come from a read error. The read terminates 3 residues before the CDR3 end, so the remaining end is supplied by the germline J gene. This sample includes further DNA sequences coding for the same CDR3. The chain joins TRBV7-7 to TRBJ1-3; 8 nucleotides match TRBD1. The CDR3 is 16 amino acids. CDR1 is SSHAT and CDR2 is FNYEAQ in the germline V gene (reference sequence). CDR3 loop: CASSRPGQGPGNTIYF. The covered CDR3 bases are TGTGCTAGCAGCAGGCCCGGACAGGGCCCTGGAAACACC.

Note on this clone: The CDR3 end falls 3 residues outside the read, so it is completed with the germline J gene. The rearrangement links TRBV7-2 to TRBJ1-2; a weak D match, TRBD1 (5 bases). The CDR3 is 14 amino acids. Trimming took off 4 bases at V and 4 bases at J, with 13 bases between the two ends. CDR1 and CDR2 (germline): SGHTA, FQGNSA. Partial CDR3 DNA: TGTGCCAGCAGCTCCCGGACATCTATCTATGGC. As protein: CASSSRTSIYG. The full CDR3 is CASSSRTSIYGYTF.

CDR3 in amino acids: CASSLPLKGAFF. The covered CDR3 bases are TGCGCCAGCAGTCTCCCCTTAAAGGGA. The chain joins TRBV23-1 to TRBJ1-1; D is unclear. The missing CDR3 end, 3 residues past where the read stops, is filled in from the germline J gene. TRBV23-1 is marked as an open reading frame, function uncertain. This CDR3 spans 12 amino acids.

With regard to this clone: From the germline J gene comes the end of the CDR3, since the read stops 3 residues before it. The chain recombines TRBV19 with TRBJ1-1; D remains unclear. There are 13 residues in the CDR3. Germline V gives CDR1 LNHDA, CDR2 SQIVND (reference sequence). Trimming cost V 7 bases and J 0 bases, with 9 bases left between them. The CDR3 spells CASTVALNTEAFF. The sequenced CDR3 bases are TGTGCCAGTACCGTGGCTCTGAACACTGAA.

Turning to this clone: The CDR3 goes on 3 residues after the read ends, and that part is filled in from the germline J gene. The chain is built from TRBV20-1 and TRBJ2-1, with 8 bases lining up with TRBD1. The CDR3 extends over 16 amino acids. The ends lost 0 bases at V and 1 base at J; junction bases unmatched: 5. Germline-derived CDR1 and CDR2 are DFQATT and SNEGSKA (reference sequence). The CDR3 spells CSARELGQGSYNEQFF. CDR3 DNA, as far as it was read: TGCAGTGCTAGAGAATTAGGACAGGGATCCTACAATGAG.

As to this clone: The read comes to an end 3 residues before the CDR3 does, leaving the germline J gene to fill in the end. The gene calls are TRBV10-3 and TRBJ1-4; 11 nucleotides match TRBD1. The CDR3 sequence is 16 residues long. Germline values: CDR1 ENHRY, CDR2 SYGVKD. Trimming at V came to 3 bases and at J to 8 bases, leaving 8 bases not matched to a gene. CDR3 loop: CAISDGQGAGTEKLFF. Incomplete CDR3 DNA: TGTGCCATCAGTGATGGACAGGGGGCGGGGACCGAAAAA.